This entry lists 14 T cell receptor beta chains sequenced from one sample in a study of identical twins. From the 5' RACE reads, TCRdb called clonotypes with MiXCR, one entry per CDR3 protein. Of about 730,000 distinct CDR3 sequences listed, approximately 22% are singletons. The sample was also linked to a second study, of T cells expressing NK-cell markers.

Sequenced material: PBMCs. Every receptor here comes from a woman aged 18-35 years in good health.

The chain employs TRBV10-3 and TRBJ2-5, with 7 bases aligning to TRBD2. CDR1 and CDR2 (germline): ENHRY, SYGVKD. The CDR3 runs to 14 residues. J was trimmed by 4 bases and V by 4 bases; bases with no gene match: 6. In nucleotides, the CDR3 is TGTGCCATCAGTGTACAAGCGGGGTTAGAGACCCAGTACTTC. Its translation: CAISVQAGLETQYF.

The chain links TRBV18 to TRBJ2-2, with 13 bases lining up with TRBD2. Germline trimming cut 8 bases from V and 7 bases from J; bases unmatched to any gene: 7. The CDR3 covers 15 residues. Germline CDR1 KGHSH, CDR2 LQKENI. The CDR3 loop is CASPGLAGVGGELFF. CDR3 in DNA: TGTGCCAGCCCAGGACTAGCGGGAGTCGGCGGGGAGCTGTTTTTT.

V usage is TRBV14 and J usage is TRBJ1-2; 8 bases fit TRBD1. CDR1 is SGHDN, CDR2 FVKESK, per germline. The trim removed 9 bases at V and 4 bases at J, leaving 7 bases unmatched. The CDR3 is 13 amino acids. The CDR3 sequence: CARKQGDLYGYTF. The CDR3 DNA reads TGTGCCAGGAAACAGGGGGATCTCTATGGCTACACCTTC.

The chain links TRBV20-1 to TRBJ2-7; 9 bases are a match to TRBD1. The V gene's germline CDR1 is DFQATT and CDR2 SNEGSKA (reference sequence). Trimming removed 5 bases from V and 5 bases from J; junction bases left unmatched: 10. The CDR3 consists of 14 residues. CDR3 DNA sequence: TGCAGTGCTTCCGGGACAGGGAGTTACCACGAGCAGTACTTC. It translates to CSASGTGSYHEQYF.

In its sample, this clonotype was seen many times. The V and J genes are TRBV5-5 and TRBJ2-1; no clear D. The V and J ends lost 0 bases and 0 bases respectively, with 10 bases between them. CDR3 length: 16 amino acids. The germline V gene has CDR1 SGHKS and CDR2 YYEKEE (reference sequence). The CDR3 protein is CASSLDGSTSYNEQFF. The CDR3 DNA sequence: TGTGCCAGCAGCTTGGACGGTTCGACCTCCTACAATGAGCAGTTCTTC.

V is TRBV12-3 or TRBV12-4 and J is TRBJ2-5, with D maybe TRBD1 (6 bases). This CDR3 region has 13 residues. Trimming stripped 6 bases from V and 5 bases from J, with 13 bases between. The CDR3 bases are TGTGCCAGCAGAGGGGGTAGTCTGGAGACCCAGTACTTC. This encodes CASRGGSLETQYF.

This clonotype was seen more than once but under ten times. The rearrangement uses TRBV20-1 and TRBJ2-1; 14 bases map to TRBD2. There are 15 residues in the CDR3. V trimming: 5 bases; J trimming: 4 bases; junction bases outside the gene matches: 4. Germline V CDR1 and CDR2: DFQATT, SNEGSKA (reference sequence). CDR3 DNA sequence: TGCAGTGCTCCCGGGACTAGCGGGAGATACAATGAGCAGTTCTTC. This gives the protein CSAPGTSGRYNEQFF.

This clonotype was observed a few times. CDR3 nucleotides: TGTGCCAGCAGTTTCGGACTAGCGTCCGGGGAGCTGTTTTTT. Its protein product is CASSFGLASGELFF. This chain uses TRBV27 with TRBJ2-2, with 9 bases identical to TRBD2. The V and J ends lost 3 bases and 6 bases, in that order; junction bases with no gene match: 2. This CDR3 comprises 14 residues. The germline CDR1 and CDR2 sequences are MNHEY and SMNVEV (reference sequence).

This clonotype was counted only a few times. J is TRBJ1-1 and V is TRBV12-3 or TRBV12-4; 7 bases agree with TRBD1. This CDR3 is 12 amino acids long. After removal of 6 bases from V and 6 bases from J, the junction contained 4 bases not matched to a gene. CDR3: CASSQGVPEAFF. As DNA, the CDR3 is TGTGCCAGCAGCCAGGGGGTACCTGAAGCTTTCTTT.

This clonotype was counted ten times or more. The chain links TRBV5-1 to TRBJ1-2; no firm D call. The length of the CDR3 is 11 residues. Germline assignment: CDR1 SGHRS and CDR2 YFSETQ. V was cut by 7 bases and J by 2 bases, with 6 bases left in between. CDR3 sequence: CASGENYGYTF. CDR3 nucleotides: TGCGCCAGCGGGGAGAACTATGGCTACACCTTC.

This clonotype was found a few times. This chain joins TRBV6-1 and TRBJ1-3; TRBD1 matches at 10 bases. This CDR3 spans 14 amino acids. J was trimmed by 9 bases and V by 6 bases; bases with no gene match: 8. Germline V lookup: CDR1 MNHNS, CDR2 SASEGT. As DNA, the CDR3 is TGTGCCAGCAGGATCGGGACAGGGGCAGGCACCATATATTTT. Translating it yields CASRIGTGAGTIYF.

The V and J genes are TRBV29-1 and TRBJ2-5, with D possibly matching TRBD2 (5 bases). Germline V CDR1 and CDR2: SQVTM, ANQGSEA. CDR3 size: 13 residues. Trimming shortened V by 3 bases and J by 0 bases, and 8 bases separated the two germline ends. As DNA, the CDR3 is TGCAGCGTTGATGGCGGGTACCAAGAGACCCAGTACTTC. Translation: CSVDGGYQETQYF.

The table lists this clonotype with many counts. CDR3: CASSVVGAGSTTQYF. In nucleotides, the CDR3 is TGTGCCAGCAGCGTAGTTGGAGCGGGGTCGACAACCCAGTACTTC. The chain links TRBV9 to TRBJ2-5; the match to TRBD2 covers 7 bases. This CDR3 spans 15 amino acids. V shed 0 bases and J 8 bases; nucleotides not matched to a gene: 10. Germline V gives CDR1 SGDLS, CDR2 YYNGEE.

This clonotype was observed at least ten times. The genes are TRBV29-1 and TRBJ2-1, with 10 bases that match TRBD2. The CDR3 contains 14 residues. The germline V gene encodes CDR1 SQVTM and CDR2 ANQGSEA. The CDR3 reads CTGLAVSSYNEQFF. The CDR3 DNA sequence: TGCACCGGACTAGCGGTGAGCTCCTACAATGAGCAGTTCTTC.